This TCR beta chain derives from a study of early T cells in non-severe SARS-CoV-2 infection. This clonotype was found many times. MiXCR, applied by TCRdb to the 5' RACE reads, yields one record per CDR3 protein. The data show about 56,000 distinct CDR3 sequences, over 9.5% seen once. This CDR3 comprises 15 residues. The germline gives CDR1 SGHAT, CDR2 FQNNGV. The germline V and J ends were trimmed by 0 bases and 9 bases, with 15 bases remaining between them. This chain joins TRBV11-2 and TRBJ1-5; possibly TRBD1 for D (5 bases). The TCR comes from an adult who was a healthcare worker with PCR-confirmed SARS-CoV-2 infection or an uninfected control (not recorded which). The material sequenced was whole blood. For the CDR3, the DNA is TGTGCCAGCAGCTTAGATGCGGGGGTCGGTCGGCCCCAGCATTTT. It encodes CASSLDAGVGRPQHF.